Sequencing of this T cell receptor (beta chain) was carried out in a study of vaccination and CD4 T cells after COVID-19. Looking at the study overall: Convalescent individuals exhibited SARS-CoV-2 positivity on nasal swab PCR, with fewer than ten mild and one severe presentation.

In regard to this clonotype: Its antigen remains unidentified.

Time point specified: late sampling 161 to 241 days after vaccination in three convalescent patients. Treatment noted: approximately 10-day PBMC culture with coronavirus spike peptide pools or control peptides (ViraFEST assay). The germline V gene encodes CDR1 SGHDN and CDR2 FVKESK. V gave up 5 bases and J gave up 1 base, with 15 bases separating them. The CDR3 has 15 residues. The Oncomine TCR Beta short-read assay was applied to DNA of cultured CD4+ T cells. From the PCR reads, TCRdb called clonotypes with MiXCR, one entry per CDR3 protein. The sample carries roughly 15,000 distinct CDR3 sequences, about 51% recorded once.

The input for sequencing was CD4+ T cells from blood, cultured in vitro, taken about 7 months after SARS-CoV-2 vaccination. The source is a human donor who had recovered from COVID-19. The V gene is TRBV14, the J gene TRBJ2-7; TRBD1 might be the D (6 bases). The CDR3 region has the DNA TGTGCCAGCAGCGGAACAGGGAGTTTGTCCTACGAGCAGTACTTC. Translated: CASSGTGSLSYEQYF.